Listed below are T cell receptor beta chains from one sample, sequenced in a study of T-cell reconstitution after alpha-beta-depleted transplantation in children. MiXCR was run by TCRdb on the PCR reads, yielding one entry per CDR3 protein. The sample holds a few hundred thousand distinct CDR3 sequences; 12% are singletons and the top ten take less than 6.5%. Sequencing used PBMCs from the stem cell graft donor, obtained from the stem cell graft. The receptors were sampled from a human donor who donated a stem cell graft to a child with combined immunodeficiency. CDR3s include the opening cysteine and the closing phenylalanine or tryptophan. A D gene is named only where the DNA matches it firmly. Expanded clones get a size class; other rows say once, few or many, or leave the size out.

d_call j_call v_call clone_size cdr3_aa cdr3_nt
NA TRBJ2-2 TRBV12-3/TRBV12-4 NA CASRPTGLGELFF TGTGCCAGCAGGCCGACAGGACTCGGGGAGCTGTTTTTT
NA TRBJ2-5 TRBV5-1 few CASSAVLVGHQETQYF TGCGCCAGCAGCGCGGTGCTCGTAGGCCACCAAGAGACCCAGTACTTC
NA TRBJ2-3 TRBV29-1 few CSVGPDGTDTQYF TGCAGCGTTGGTCCGGACGGGACAGATACGCAGTATTTT
TRBD2 TRBJ2-3 TRBV7-2 few CASSRVWGGVSTDTQYF TGTGCCAGCAGCAGAGTTTGGGGGGGTGTGAGCACAGATACGCAGTATTTT
NA TRBJ2-7 TRBV2 NA CASSEVSDSLYEQYF TGTGCCAGCAGTGAGGTCTCGGACAGCCTCTACGAGCAGTACTTC
TRBD2 TRBJ2-3 TRBV12-3/TRBV12-4 many CASSSRASGTDTQYF TGTGCCAGCAGTTCTCGGGCTAGCGGTACAGATACGCAGTATTTT
NA TRBJ1-5 TRBV6-2/TRBV6-3 NA CASSYAGTLNQPQHF TGTGCCAGCAGTTATGCCGGAACCCTCAATCAGCCCCAGCATTTT
NA TRBJ2-3 TRBV21-1 many CASSKGLSGRGPDTQYF TGTGCCAGCAGCAAGGGGTTGAGTGGCAGGGGACCAGATACGCAGTATTTT
NA TRBJ1-5 TRBV6-2/TRBV6-3 NA CASSWCMQPQHF TGTGCCAGCAGTTGGTGTATGCAGCCCCAGCATTTT
NA TRBJ2-2 TRBV24-1 once CATSDLAGESGELFF TGTGCCACCAGTGATTTGGCAGGGGAATCCGGGGAGCTGTTTTTT
TRBD1 TRBJ2-6 TRBV15 few CATSTDREWPGANVLTF TGTGCCACCAGCACGGACAGGGAGTGGCCTGGGGCCAACGTCCTGACTTTC
TRBD1 TRBJ2-3 TRBV10-3 NA CAISRDRGQTDTQYF TGTGCCATCAGCCGGGACAGGGGGCAAACAGATACGCAGTATTTT
NA TRBJ2-3 TRBV6-2/TRBV6-3 few CASSYSTGPPYF TGTGCCAGCAGTTACTCGACGGGGCCCCCGTATTTT
TRBD1 TRBJ2-1 TRBV5-1 few CASSGDRGYHNEQFF TGCGCCAGCAGCGGAGACAGGGGTTATCACAATGAGCAGTTCTTC
TRBD1 TRBJ2-1 TRBV12-3/TRBV12-4 NA CASRQGVEQFF TGTGCCAGCCGACAGGGAGTTGAGCAGTTCTTC
NA TRBJ2-2 TRBV7-2 NA CASSLLGSNTGELFF TGTGCCAGCAGCTTGCTGGGTTCCAACACCGGGGAGCTGTTTTTT
NA TRBJ2-7 TRBV5-1 NA CASSPGQHSYEQYF TGCGCCAGCAGCCCCGGACAGCACTCCTACGAGCAGTACTTC
NA TRBJ1-1 TRBV12-3/TRBV12-4 many CASSLGSQGRTEAFF TGTGCCAGCAGTTTAGGTAGTCAGGGTAGGACTGAAGCTTTCTTT
NA TRBJ1-5 TRBV5-6 NA CASSLFRPGTPRGNQPQHF TGTGCCAGCAGCTTGTTCCGCCCAGGGACTCCCAGGGGTAATCAGCCCCAGCATTTT
NA TRBJ1-2 TRBV5-5 NA CASSRDNNYGYTF TGTGCCAGCAGCAGGGACAATAACTATGGCTACACCTTC
NA TRBJ2-3 TRBV5-1 many CASSSTGYTDTQYF TGCGCCAGCAGCTCCACAGGATACACAGATACGCAGTATTTT
NA TRBJ1-5 TRBV12-3/TRBV12-4 many CASSTGASNQPQHF TGTGCCAGCAGTACGGGTGCTAGCAATCAGCCCCAGCATTTT
TRBD2 TRBJ2-5 TRBV7-9 NA CASTSGGGALRETQYF TGTGCCAGCACCTCCGGCGGGGGGGCCTTAAGAGAGACCCAGTACTTC
NA TRBJ2-3 TRBV7-2 NA CASSLVADSTDTQYF TGTGCCAGCAGCTTAGTTGCGGATAGCACAGATACGCAGTATTTT
TRBD1 TRBJ2-7 TRBV28 few CASSFRQGALYEQYF TGTGCCAGCAGTTTTCGACAGGGGGCCTTATACGAGCAGTACTTC
NA TRBJ1-4 TRBV5-6 NA CASSRIIGLTNEKLFF TGTGCCAGCAGCCGTATAATAGGGCTGACTAATGAAAAACTGTTTTTT
TRBD1 TRBJ2-3 TRBV5-1 many CASSSHRGDVTDTQYF TGCGCCAGCAGCTCCCACAGGGGGGACGTCACAGATACGCAGTATTTT
NA TRBJ2-1 TRBV19 few CASSIYGGGSYNEQFF TGTGCCAGTAGTATTTACGGGGGCGGCTCCTACAATGAGCAGTTCTTC
TRBD2 TRBJ2-7 TRBV12-3/TRBV12-4 many CASRRAGTYEQYF TGTGCCAGCAGAAGAGCGGGAACCTACGAGCAGTACTTC
TRBD1 TRBJ1-2 TRBV3-1 few CASSPTGTGTYGYTF TGTGCCAGCAGCCCGACCGGGACAGGGACCTATGGCTACACCTTC
NA TRBJ2-1 TRBV7-6 few CAVVGGLNNEQFF TGTGCCGTTGTCGGGGGACTTAACAATGAGCAGTTCTTC
TRBD1 TRBJ1-1 TRBV20-1 few CSARVRGQGNTEAFF TGCAGTGCTAGAGTCCGGGGACAGGGGAACACTGAAGCTTTCTTT
NA TRBJ2-5 TRBV6-2/TRBV6-3 few CASSLDSYQETQYF TGTGCCAGCAGTTTGGACAGCTACCAAGAGACCCAGTACTTC
NA TRBJ2-6 TRBV10-3 few CAIKDDEGNSGANVLTF TGTGCCATCAAAGACGATGAGGGGAACTCCGGGGCCAACGTCCTGACTTTC
NA TRBJ1-2 TRBV12-3/TRBV12-4 few CASSLASRNGYTF TGTGCCAGCAGTTTGGCCAGCCGCAATGGCTACACCTTC
NA TRBJ2-2 TRBV29-1 many CSVVTETGELFF TGCAGCGTTGTGACGGAAACCGGGGAGCTGTTTTTT
NA TRBJ2-7 TRBV7-2 NA CATSPGQRVAEQYF TGTGCCACCAGCCCAGGACAGCGGGTCGCCGAGCAGTACTTC
TRBD2 TRBJ2-7 TRBV20-1 NA CSARGLSGSWYEQYF TGCAGTGCTAGAGGACTGAGCGGGAGTTGGTACGAGCAGTACTTC
TRBD2 TRBJ2-1 TRBV12-3/TRBV12-4 few CASSTGPKRGEQFF TGTGCCAGCAGTACGGGACCAAAGCGGGGTGAGCAGTTCTTC
TRBD2 TRBJ2-5 TRBV27 many CASTGLADQETQYF TGTGCCAGCACGGGACTAGCGGACCAAGAGACCCAGTACTTC
TRBD2 TRBJ2-5 TRBV29-1 few CSVESGGWTQYF TGCAGCGTTGAAAGCGGGGGATGGACCCAGTACTTC
TRBD1 TRBJ2-7 TRBV30 NA CACPGGAGSYEQYF TGTGCCTGCCCAGGGGGCGCGGGCTCCTACGAGCAGTACTTC
TRBD2 TRBJ2-1 TRBV20-1 few CSARELAGPIEQFF TGCAGTGCTAGGGAGCTAGCGGGGCCTATCGAGCAGTTCTTC
NA TRBJ2-6 TRBV7-9 NA CASSLGLAYLTF TGTGCCAGCAGCTTAGGGTTGGCATACCTGACTTTC
TRBD1 TRBJ2-4 TRBV28 NA CASSFGDREVDIQYF TGTGCCAGCAGTTTTGGGGACAGGGAGGTAGACATTCAGTACTTC
TRBD2 TRBJ2-3 TRBV12-3/TRBV12-4 many CASSLKRGVNTDTQYF TGTGCCAGCAGTTTAAAGCGGGGGGTAAACACAGATACGCAGTATTTT
NA TRBJ2-7 TRBV27 many CASRQRTGPYEQYF TGTGCCAGCAGACAACGAACAGGGCCCTACGAGCAGTACTTC
NA TRBJ2-7 TRBV7-2 NA CASSLAASLSYEQYF TGTGCCAGCAGCTTAGCGGCCAGCCTCTCCTACGAGCAGTACTTC
TRBD1 TRBJ2-1 TRBV7-9 NA CASTVQGTGMDEQFF TGTGCCAGCACCGTACAAGGGACAGGGATGGATGAGCAGTTCTTC
TRBD2 TRBJ2-1 TRBV7-9 few CASSSRVAGVFNEQFF TGTGCCAGCAGCTCTAGGGTAGCGGGAGTGTTCAATGAGCAGTTCTTC